One sample yielded the 13 T cell receptor beta chains listed below, sequenced in a study of blood T cell repertoires in COVID-19. The assay was immunoSEQ multiplex PCR, and TCRdb's table has in-frame clones only and misses some. The data contain fewer than 200,000 clones, around four fifths of them singletons. The sequenced material came from peripheral blood. All receptors come from a man in his 70s with acute or convalescent COVID-19.

The V gene is TRBV10-3, the J gene TRBJ2-3; perhaps TRBD2 as D (6 bases). The CDR3 runs 16 residues. The ends were cut back, 3 bases at V and 4 bases at J, with 17 bases in the middle. Germline assignment: CDR1 ENHRY and CDR2 SYGVKD. The CDR3 region has the DNA TGTGCCATCAGTGAAGGCGCGGGAACAGGTCCAGATACGCAGTATTTT. It translates to CAISEGAGTGPDTQYF.

The V gene is TRBV6-5, the J gene TRBJ2-7; D gene ambiguous. The CDR3 is 14 residues long. Trimming left V 7 bases short and J 2 bases short, with 15 bases between. The germline gives CDR1 MNHEY, CDR2 SVGAGI. CDR3: CASNSPPLPYEQYF. The DNA for the CDR3 is TGTGCCAGCAACTCCCCACCCCTCCCCTACGAGCAGTACTTC.

This rearrangement joins TRBV7-7 to TRBJ1-3; D not resolved. The germline V gene has CDR1 SSHAT and CDR2 FNYEAQ (reference sequence). The CDR3 is 14 residues long. V was clipped by 1 base and J by 2 bases, with 6 bases between them. The CDR3 loop is CASSLGGAGNTIYF. In DNA form, the CDR3 reads TGTGCCAGCAGCTTAGGGGGAGCTGGAAACACCATATATTTT.

V is TRBV27 and J is TRBJ1-6, with D perhaps TRBD1 (6 bases). The CDR3 sequence is 14 residues long. V gave up 3 bases and J gave up 6 bases, with 9 bases separating them. The germline CDR1 and CDR2 sequences are MNHEY and SMNVEV (reference sequence). CDR3 amino acids: CASSFQGRNSPLHF. In DNA form, the CDR3 reads TGTGCCAGCAGTTTCCAGGGGCGTAATTCACCCCTCCACTTT.

The chain carries TRBV7-9 and TRBJ2-3; 14 bases fit TRBD2. The CDR3 is made up of 17 amino acids. Germline V gene sequence: CDR1 SEHNR, CDR2 FQNEAQ (reference sequence). Losses at the gene ends were 1 base for V and 5 bases for J; bases not matched to a gene: 5. CDR3 loop: CASSLGGTSGGQDTQYF. CDR3 DNA sequence: TGTGCCAGCAGCTTAGGAGGGACTAGCGGGGGTCAAGATACGCAGTATTTT.

V is TRBV3-1 (or the pseudogene TRBV3-2) and J is TRBJ2-5; 8 bases line up with TRBD2. CDR1 and CDR2 from the germline V gene are LGHDT and YNNKEL (reference sequence). Trimming took 6 bases from V and 2 from J; bases not matched to a gene: 5. The CDR3 has 14 residues. Here the CDR3 reads CASRPSGGQETQYF. The CDR3 bases are TGTGCCAGCAGGCCGTCGGGGGGGCAAGAGACCCAGTACTTC.

The J gene is TRBJ2-7, the V gene TRBV6-2 or TRBV6-3; 11 bases are shared with TRBD1. Germline V gene data show CDR1 as MNHEY and CDR2 as SVGEGT. The J segment lost 3 bases and the V segment lost 0 bases, leaving 4 bases of the junction unmatched. This CDR3 has 16 residues. The CDR3 spells CASSYSRDRGFYEQYF. The CDR3 DNA reads as TGTGCCAGCAGTTACTCCCGGGACAGGGGGTTCTACGAGCAGTACTTC.

The CDR3 coding sequence is TGTGCCGCCCACGGGGTTGGATCCTACGAGCAGTACTTC. Amino acid sequence: CAAHGVGSYEQYF. This chain links TRBV10-3 with TRBJ2-7; possibly TRBD2 for D (5 bases). Germline loops: CDR1 ENHRY, CDR2 SYGVKD. CDR3 length: 13 amino acids. The V and J ends lost 11 bases and 1 base respectively, with 15 bases between them.

The chain links TRBV28 to TRBJ1-2; D uncertain. CDR3 length equals 12 residues. In germline, CDR1 is MDHEN, CDR2 SYDVKM. The germline V and J ends were trimmed by 6 bases and 0 bases, with 5 bases remaining between them. The CDR3 DNA sequence: TGTGCCAGCAGCACAGCTAACTATGGCTACACCTTC. Residues: CASSTANYGYTF.

The genes are TRBV5-1 and TRBJ2-1; no clear D. The V end was cut by 4 bases, the J end by 0 bases, with 14 bases between. Germline V CDR1 and CDR2: SGHRS, YFSETQ. This CDR3 contains 16 residues. The CDR3 protein is CASSPGQTSSYNEQFF. In DNA, the CDR3 is TGCGCCAGCAGCCCTGGGCAGACGAGCTCCTACAATGAGCAGTTCTTC.

This clone came up once. The CDR3 nucleotides are TGTGCCAGCAGCCGACAGGGGTACGAGCAGTACTTC. Residues: CASSRQGYEQYF. The chain combines TRBV11-2 with TRBJ2-7; 8 nucleotides match TRBD1. CDR1 SGHAT and CDR2 FQNNGV come from the germline V gene. The CDR3 is made up of 12 amino acids. V was pared by 5 bases and J by 4 bases, with 1 base of the junction left unmatched.

The chain uses TRBV5-1 and TRBJ2-5; the match to TRBD2 covers 7 bases. The V and J ends lost 1 base and 1 base, in that order; junction bases with no gene match: 4. This CDR3 region has 15 residues. Germline values: CDR1 SGHRS, CDR2 YFSETQ. The chain's CDR3 is CASSLLREPQETQYF. CDR3 DNA sequence: TGCGCCAGCAGCTTGTTGCGGGAGCCCCAAGAGACCCAGTACTTC.

As concerns this clone: Sequence at one end of the junction differs from germline and may be a read error. CDR3 sequence: CAISDELAGNQPQHF. Written as DNA, the CDR3 is TGTGCCATAAGTGATGAGCTAGCCGGCAATCAGCCCCAGCATTTT. This chain links TRBV10-3 with TRBJ1-5; no firm D call. CDR3 size: 15 residues. Germline lookup yields CDR1 ENHRY and CDR2 SYGVKD.